Listed below are T cell receptor beta chains from one sample, sequenced in a study of a mutant IDH1 vaccine in newly diagnosed glioma. Repertoires were generated with immunoSEQ multiplex PCR, while TCRdb's copy carries only in-frame clones and drops some. Of 35,000 to 40,000 clones in the sample, approximately 80% are singletons; the top ten hold just over 5%. No antigens are known for them. The sequences come from PBMCs, collected from a glioma patient whose treatment included an IDH1 peptide vaccine. The receptors stem from a man between 35 and 55 years old with glioma. Each CDR3 is given with its conserved first and last residue. D genes are given only for firm matches. Clone size is stated in some rows and not others, as once, few, many or a class when expanded.

d_call,clone_size,j_call,v_call,cdr3_aa,cdr3_nt
TRBD2,-,TRBJ2-7,TRBV11-2,CASSSLGLAGGKGGYEQYF,TGTGCCAGCAGCTCCCTGGGACTAGCGGGAGGTAAAGGGGGCTACGAGCAGTACTTC
TRBD1,few,TRBJ1-1,TRBV19,CASSISDRGLTEAFF,TGTGCCAGTAGTATTTCGGACAGGGGGCTCACTGAAGCTTTCTTT
TRBD1,-,TRBJ2-5,TRBV11-1,CASRSSGTGWTQYF,TGTGCCAGCAGATCGTCCGGGACAGGGTGGACCCAGTACTTC
TRBD2,few,TRBJ2-3,TRBV7-9,CASSLEGLAGAASDTQYF,TGTGCCAGCAGCTTAGAGGGACTAGCGGGGGCCGCATCAGATACGCAGTATTTT
-,-,TRBJ1-6,TRBV10-3,CAIRGTFRTSPLHF,TGTGCCATCAGAGGGACATTCCGTACTTCACCCCTCCACTTT
TRBD1,-,TRBJ1-4,TRBV19,CASSKIQGINEKLFF,TGTGCCAGTAGTAAAATACAGGGGATCAATGAAAAACTGTTTTTT
-,-,TRBJ2-7,TRBV18,CASSPSSPDGSYEQYF,TGTGCCAGCTCACCATCTTCCCCGGACGGTTCCTACGAGCAGTACTTC
-,-,TRBJ2-7,TRBV5-1,CASSLERQKQYF,TGCGCCAGCAGCTTGGAAAGACAGAAGCAGTACTTC
-,-,TRBJ1-5,TRBV5-6,CASSLVANNNQPQHF,TGTGCCAGCAGCTTGGTGGCCAACAACAATCAGCCCCAGCATTTT
-,-,TRBJ2-3,TRBV10-3,CAITRESTDTQYF,TGTGCCATCACCAGGGAGAGCACAGATACGCAGTATTTT
-,-,TRBJ1-1,TRBV11-1,CASSLKMVNTEAFF,TGTGCCAGCAGCTTAAAGATGGTGAACACTGAAGCTTTCTTT
-,-,TRBJ1-1,TRBV7-9,CASSLVTRPPAFF,TGTGCCAGCAGCTTAGTTACGAGGCCTCCGGCTTTCTTT
-,-,TRBJ2-7,TRBV7-2,CASSFTSYEQYF,TGTGCCAGCAGCTTCACCTCCTACGAGCAGTACTTC
-,few,TRBJ1-2,TRBV7-5,CARSLPPGRFNYGYTF,TGTGCCAGAAGCCTCCCCCCCGGGCGCTTTAACTATGGCTACACCTTC
-,medium-sized,TRBJ1-6,TRBV7-2,CASSLTSYNSPLHF,TGTGCCAGCAGCCTCACCTCCTATAATTCACCCCTCCACTTT
TRBD1,-,TRBJ2-3,TRBV7-9,CASSSVGGTGADTQYF,TGTGCCAGCAGCTCAGTAGGTGGGACAGGGGCAGATACGCAGTATTTT
TRBD1,few,TRBJ2-2,TRBV7-2,CASSLTGGITGELFF,TGTGCCAGCAGCTTAACAGGGGGGATAACCGGGGAGCTGTTTTTT
TRBD2,-,TRBJ2-7,TRBV30,CACTCSTSGGTREQYF,TGTGCCTGTACCTGTTCTACCAGCGGGGGCACTAGAGAGCAGTACTTC
TRBD2,-,TRBJ2-2,TRBV4-3,CASSQAGLLLTGELFF,TGCGCCAGCAGCCAAGCGGGACTACTCCTCACCGGGGAGCTGTTTTTT
-,-,TRBJ1-3,TRBV7-9,CASSLNRDIDTIYF,TGTGCCAGCAGCTTAAACAGGGATATAGACACCATATATTTT
-,-,TRBJ1-6,TRBV19,CASRVHRDGSPLHF,TGTGCCAGTAGGGTACACAGGGATGGTTCACCCCTCCACTTT
-,-,TRBJ1-5,TRBV4-2,CASSQDGQINQPQHF,TGTGCCAGCAGCCAAGATGGACAGATCAATCAGCCCCAGCATTTT
TRBD2,-,TRBJ2-1,TRBV14,CASSHLAGRDEQFF,TGTGCCAGCAGCCATTTAGCGGGCAGGGATGAGCAGTTCTTC
-,-,TRBJ2-2,TRBV9,CASSAAGRNTGELFF,TGTGCCAGCAGCGCCGCGGGGAGGAACACCGGGGAGCTGTTTTTT
TRBD2,-,TRBJ2-1,TRBV5-4,CASSSAGDEVFF,TGTGCCAGCAGCTCAGCGGGGGACGAGGTTTTCTTC
-,-,TRBJ1-1,TRBV5-1,CASSLGYVGAEAFF,TGCGCCAGCAGCCTTGGATACGTGGGCGCTGAAGCTTTCTTT
-,-,TRBJ2-2,TRBV10-3,CAISNTGELFF,TGTGCCATCAGCAACACCGGGGAGCTGTTTTTT
-,-,TRBJ2-2,TRBV4-3,CASSQDVGLMTGELFF,TGCGCCAGCAGCCAAGATGTGGGACTGATGACCGGGGAGCTGTTTTTT
-,-,TRBJ2-5,TRBV5-5,CASSLAGETQYF,TGTGCCAGCAGCTTGGCCGGGGAGACCCAGTACTTC
-,-,TRBJ2-7,TRBV18,CASSPTLTDYEQYF,TGTGCCAGCTCACCGACACTAACAGACTACGAGCAGTACTTC
-,few,TRBJ1-6,TRBV5-5,CASSFKPTENSPLHF,TGTGCCAGCAGCTTTAAACCCACAGAAAATTCACCCCTCCACTTT
-,-,TRBJ2-5,TRBV7-2,CASSLGVLALETQYF,TGTGCCAGCAGCTTAGGGGTGCTAGCTTTGGAGACCCAGTACTTC
-,once,TRBJ2-1,TRBV30,CAWSVADEQFF,TGTGCCTGGAGTGTAGCGGATGAGCAGTTCTTC
-,-,TRBJ1-5,TRBV7-8,CASSLATIRHTNQPQHF,TGTGCCAGCAGCTTAGCAACGATTCGACATACCAATCAGCCCCAGCATTTT
-,-,TRBJ2-7,TRBV11-2,CASEPPGTNEQYF,TGTGCCAGCGAGCCCCCAGGGACCAACGAGCAGTACTTC
TRBD2,-,TRBJ2-5,TRBV19,CASRAGLAGGEQYF,TGTGCCAGTAGAGCTGGACTAGCGGGAGGAGAGCAGTACTTC
TRBD2,-,TRBJ2-1,TRBV10-1,CASSMGGLAGLNEQFF,TGCGCCAGCTCTATGGGTGGGCTAGCGGGTTTAAATGAGCAGTTCTTC
-,few,TRBJ1-5,TRBV19,CASMGLTGGGQPQHF,TGTGCCAGTATGGGCCTGACGGGGGGCGGTCAGCCCCAGCATTTT
TRBD2,-,TRBJ2-1,TRBV9,CASSLGTSGGADEQFF,TGTGCCAGCAGCCTCGGGACTAGCGGGGGGGCGGATGAGCAGTTCTTC
-,-,TRBJ1-1,TRBV19,CASSTRRRGNTEAFF,TGTGCCAGTAGTACCCGGAGGCGGGGTAACACTGAAGCTTTCTTT
-,-,TRBJ2-5,TRBV5-1,CASSLARGWSETQYF,TGCGCCAGCAGCTTGGCCAGGGGCTGGTCGGAGACCCAGTACTTC
-,-,TRBJ2-3,TRBV5-1,CASSPSGSDTQYF,TGCGCCAGCAGCCCCTCGGGGTCAGATACGCAGTATTTT
-,-,TRBJ1-2,TRBV7-9,CASSDAGGGLFRYGYTF,TGTGCCAGCAGCGATGCGGGTGGGGGCCTCTTTCGGTATGGCTACACCTTC
-,-,TRBJ2-7,TRBV27,CASNLSGLVGYEQYF,TGTGCCAGCAACCTATCGGGCCTCGTGGGCTACGAGCAGTACTTC
TRBD1,-,TRBJ1-1,TRBV11-2,CASSPGVTGGVRAFF,TGTGCCAGCAGTCCCGGGGTGACAGGGGGCGTTCGAGCTTTCTTT
TRBD1,-,TRBJ1-5,TRBV7-2,CASSLGQGLVQPQHF,TGTGCCAGCAGCCTGGGACAGGGGTTGGTTCAGCCCCAGCATTTT
-,-,TRBJ2-5,TRBV10-1,CASSDAQGLGETQYF,TGCGCCAGCAGCGACGCACAGGGACTGGGAGAGACCCAGTACTTC